Below are 25 T cell receptor beta chains sequenced from a single sample in a study of neurological immune-mediated disorders. Time point: longitudinal time-point 3. TCRdb re-analysed the 5' RACE reads in MiXCR, keeping a single row per CDR3 protein. The table shows roughly 53,000 distinct CDR3 sequences, with 8% to 9% occurring only once. The sequencing sample was made of PBMCs. Source of these receptors: a woman in her thirties or forties in good health.

This clonotype was seen many times. CDR3 amino acids: CSVEDDSSPSYEQYF. DNA of the CDR3: TGCAGCGTTGAAGACGACAGCTCTCCCTCCTACGAGCAGTACTTC. The J gene is TRBJ2-7, the V gene TRBV29-1; possible D gene TRBD1, 5 bases. V was pared by 0 bases and J by 0 bases, with 12 bases between. Germline assignment: CDR1 SQVTM and CDR2 ANQGSEA. CDR3 length: 15 residues.

This clonotype was seen at least ten times. The chain uses TRBV29-1 and TRBJ2-3, with TRBD2 matching over 7 bases. This CDR3 region has 14 residues. CDR1 and CDR2 from the germline V gene are SQVTM and ANQGSEA. The CDR3 region has the DNA TGCAGTTGCACGGGAGGCACCGACACAGATACGCAGTATTTT. Residues: CSCTGGTDTDTQYF.

J is TRBJ2-7 and V is TRBV29-1; 10 bases align to TRBD2. The CDR3 loop spans 14 amino acids. V lost 7 bases and J lost 5; bases outside the gene matches: 11. CDR1 and CDR2 from the germline V gene are SQVTM and ANQGSEA. CDR3 region: CSASPSGSIDEQYF. DNA for the CDR3: TGCAGCGCTTCGCCTAGCGGGAGTATAGACGAGCAGTACTTC.

The table lists this clonotype with many counts. This sequence joins TRBV20-1 and TRBJ1-3; possible D gene TRBD1, 6 bases. Germline CDR1 is DFQATT and CDR2 is SNEGSKA (reference sequence). The CDR3 has 16 residues. The V end was cut by 0 bases, the J end by 0 bases, with 12 bases between. CDR3 protein: CSARDPGALSGNTIYF. DNA of the CDR3: TGCAGTGCTAGAGATCCGGGGGCTCTCTCTGGAAACACCATATATTTT.

This clonotype was seen many times. The CDR3 DNA is TGTGCCAGCAGCTTGGCCCTCGGTGGTACTGAAGCTTTCTTT. It specifies CASSLALGGTEAFF. This sequence joins TRBV5-6 and TRBJ1-1; no reliable D call. V lost 0 bases, J lost 5 bases, and 11 bases lay in between. Germline V lookup: CDR1 SGHDT, CDR2 YYEEEE. This CDR3 has 14 residues.

This clonotype was observed a handful of times. The chain couples TRBV5-5 to TRBJ2-7, with 10 bases identical to TRBD2. After removal of 3 bases from V and 1 base from J, the junction contained 7 bases not matched to a gene. Germline V gives CDR1 SGHKS, CDR2 YYEKEE (reference sequence). This CDR3 spans 16 amino acids. Written as DNA, the CDR3 is TGTGCCAGCAGCTCCGCGTGGACTAGCGGATCCTACGAGCAGTACTTC. Translated, it gives CASSSAWTSGSYEQYF.

This clonotype was picked up many times. The chain joins TRBV20-1 to TRBJ2-1; D may be TRBD1 or TRBD2 (5 bases each). The length of the CDR3 is 13 residues. Deletions cut 6 bases from V and 5 bases from J, with 14 bases between. Germline values: CDR1 DFQATT, CDR2 SNEGSKA (reference sequence). CDR3 DNA: TGCAGTGCACCGGGACGGACCCACAATGAGCAGTTCTTC. Protein product: CSAPGRTHNEQFF.

The rearrangement uses TRBV7-2 and TRBJ2-5; D remains ambiguous. V gave up 5 bases and J gave up 7 bases, with 14 bases separating them. CDR3 length: 13 amino acids. Germline V gives CDR1 SGHTA, CDR2 FQGNSA. The CDR3 protein is CASSVILTGTQYF. CDR3 sequence (DNA): TGTGCCAGCAGCGTGATTTTGACCGGGACCCAGTACTTC.

The J gene is TRBJ1-2, the V gene TRBV18; TRBD1 is a possible D gene (6 bases). V was shortened by 5 bases and J by 0 bases, with 13 bases between the two germline ends. The CDR3 loop spans 15 amino acids. Looked up from germline, CDR1 is KGHSH and CDR2 is LQKENI. DNA of the CDR3: TGTGCCAGCTCAGGGCCGGGACACTCTAACTATGGCTACACCTTC. Translating it yields CASSGPGHSNYGYTF.

This clonotype was observed at least ten times. The V gene is TRBV10-3, the J gene TRBJ2-1; tentative D call: TRBD2 (6 bases). CDR1 and CDR2 (germline): ENHRY, SYGVKD. The CDR3 extends over 15 amino acids. V lost 6 bases and J lost 3, with 15 bases in between. CDR3 DNA: TGTGCCATCAGCACCGGGACTGGCTTCTACAATGAGCAGTTCTTC. It codes for CAISTGTGFYNEQFF.

This clonotype was detected many times. The chain employs TRBV7-2 and TRBJ2-4, with 7 nucleotides matching TRBD1. The length of the CDR3 is 13 residues. The trim removed 8 bases at V and 6 bases at J, leaving 7 bases unmatched. Germline CDR1 reads SGHTA; CDR2 reads FQGNSA. The CDR3 here is CASGDRDRNIQYF. Here the CDR3 DNA reads TGTGCCAGCGGCGACAGGGATCGAAACATTCAGTACTTC.

This clonotype was seen repeatedly, ten times or more. This sequence joins TRBV20-1 and TRBJ1-1; D remains unclear. Germline-derived CDR1 and CDR2 are DFQATT and SNEGSKA (reference sequence). The V end was cut by 0 bases, the J end by 5 bases, with 7 bases between. The length of the CDR3 is 12 residues. Here the CDR3 reads CSARDGMTEAFF. The CDR3 nucleotides are TGCAGTGCTAGAGATGGGATGACTGAAGCTTTCTTT.

This clonotype was seen at least ten times. The J gene is TRBJ2-3, the V gene TRBV5-4; 7 bases map to TRBD1. The length of the CDR3 is 13 residues. V lost 8 bases to trimming and J lost 3 bases; unmatched junction nucleotides: 6. Germline V CDR1 and CDR2: SGHNT, YYREEE (reference sequence). The DNA of the CDR3 is TGTGCCAGTTGGGACAGAGAAACAGATACGCAGTATTTT. Encoded protein: CASWDRETDTQYF.

This clonotype was observed many times. The chain uses TRBV20-1 and TRBJ2-6; D possibly uses TRBD1 or TRBD2 (5 bases each). The CDR3 covers 15 residues. CDR1 DFQATT and CDR2 SNEGSKA come from the germline V gene (reference sequence). Trimming removed 0 bases from V and 4 bases from J, with 10 bases in between. This CDR3 reads CSARDGTPGANVLTF. As DNA, the CDR3 is TGCAGTGCTAGAGACGGGACGCCCGGGGCCAACGTCCTGACTTTC.

At least ten counts were recorded for this clonotype. This chain links TRBV4-1 with TRBJ2-1; TRBD2 matches at 10 bases. Germline loops: CDR1 MGHRA, CDR2 YSYEKL. V shed 1 base, J shed 9 bases, and the junction held 9 bases outside the gene matches. The CDR3 is made up of 16 amino acids. CDR3 in DNA: TGCGCCAGCAGCCAAGGAACCAGCGGGGGGGCATTTGAGCAGTTCTTC. Encoded protein: CASSQGTSGGAFEQFF.

This clonotype has at least ten counts. The chain links TRBV18 to TRBJ2-5; 7 bases map to TRBD1. Germline CDR1 reads KGHSH; CDR2 reads LQKENI. The CDR3 is 16 amino acids. With V trimmed by 0 bases and J by 5 bases, 9 bases remained unmatched. The CDR3 region has the DNA TGTGCCAGCTCACCACCGACAGGGTCGGTCGGGGAGACCCAGTACTTC. Its protein is CASSPPTGSVGETQYF.

This clonotype has a count of ten or more. This chain uses TRBV6-5 with TRBJ2-7; 7 bases align to TRBD2. J gave up 9 bases and V 7 bases, and 12 bases lay outside the gene matches. Per germline, CDR1 MNHEY and CDR2 SVGAGI. There are 13 residues in the CDR3. The CDR3 loop is CASTLVPAGVQYF. CDR3 nucleotides: TGTGCCAGCACCCTCGTCCCGGCGGGAGTGCAGTACTTC.

This clonotype was found a few times. This sequence joins TRBV5-1 and TRBJ2-6; D unclear. This CDR3 has 15 amino acids. Trimming stripped 4 bases from V and 4 bases from J, with 12 bases between. CDR1 SGHRS and CDR2 YFSETQ come from the germline V gene. The CDR3 DNA sequence: TGCGCCAGCAGCCCAAACCCCGGGGGGGCCAACGTCCTGACTTTC. Translation gives CASSPNPGGANVLTF.

The J gene is TRBJ2-1, the V gene TRBV20-1, with TRBD2 matching 9 bases. The V segment lost 0 bases and the J segment 4 bases; nucleotides outside the gene matches: 1. CDR1 and CDR2 from the germline V gene are DFQATT and SNEGSKA (reference sequence). The CDR3 runs to 14 residues. In DNA, the CDR3 is TGCAGTGCTAGAGAAGCGGGGGGATACAATGAGCAGTTCTTC. Its translation: CSAREAGGYNEQFF.

This clonotype appeared many times. J is TRBJ2-1 and V is TRBV15; the D is unclear. Deletions cut 3 bases from V and 11 bases from J, with 14 bases between. CDR1 and CDR2 (germline): LNHNV, YYDKDF (reference sequence). The CDR3 extends over 13 amino acids. CDR3 in DNA: TGTGCCACCAGCAGCGTCACCGGGCTGCAGCAGTTCTTC. It yields the protein CATSSVTGLQQFF.

This clonotype is labeled as medium-sized. The genes are TRBV9 and TRBJ2-5; D perhaps matches TRBD2 (6 bases). The CDR3 covers 15 residues. The V gene's germline CDR1 is SGDLS and CDR2 YYNGEE. V was trimmed by 0 bases and J by 5 bases, leaving 14 bases between them. CDR3 DNA: TGTGCCAGCAGCGTAGCGTGGGGGGAGCAGGAGACCCAGTACTTC. It yields the protein CASSVAWGEQETQYF. Looking up the rest from reference TRBV9 and TRBJ2-5 gives the full variable domain: DSGVTQTPKHLITATGQRVTLRCSPRSGDLSVYWYQQSLDQGLQFLIQYYNGEERAKGNILERFSAQQFPDLHSELNLSSLELGDSALYFCASSVAWGEQETQYFGPGTRLLVL.

A word on this clonotype: Compared with germline, one end of the junction differs, possibly owing to a read error. The chain combines TRBV5-6 with TRBJ2-7, with 7 positions matching TRBD2. The CDR3 extends over 13 amino acids. CDR1 and CDR2 from the germline V gene are SGHDT and YYEEEE. The CDR3: CASSPGRDYEHYF. In nucleotides, the CDR3 is TGTGCCAGCAGCCCTGGACGGGACTACGAGCATTACTTC.

This clonotype was seen many times. The chain combines TRBV5-5 with TRBJ1-1; D is uncertain. From germline, CDR1 is SGHKS and CDR2 YYEKEE (reference sequence). This CDR3 is built from 14 residues. The V and J ends lost 0 bases and 5 bases respectively, with 11 bases between them. CDR3 amino acids: CASSLVGRQTEAFF. Written as DNA, the CDR3 is TGTGCCAGCAGCTTGGTCGGGAGGCAAACTGAAGCTTTCTTT.

This clonotype was counted at least ten times. J is TRBJ2-1 and V is TRBV14; D unclear. Trimming stripped 3 bases from V and 7 bases from J, with 10 bases between. The CDR3 covers 13 residues. CDR1 and CDR2 (germline): SGHDN, FVKESK. CDR3 bases: TGTGCCAGCAGCCAGGACCCGTATAATGAGCAGTTCTTC. It is translated as CASSQDPYNEQFF.

This clonotype was seen more than once but under ten times. This sequence joins TRBV20-1 and TRBJ2-3; TRBD1 aligns across 9 bases. Trimming removed 5 bases from V and 4 bases from J; junction bases left unmatched: 7. Germline loops: CDR1 DFQATT, CDR2 SNEGSKA (reference sequence). The CDR3 has 14 residues. CDR3 residues: CSARDRAGADTQYF. The CDR3 DNA is TGCAGTGCTCGGGACAGGGCGGGGGCAGATACGCAGTATTTT.